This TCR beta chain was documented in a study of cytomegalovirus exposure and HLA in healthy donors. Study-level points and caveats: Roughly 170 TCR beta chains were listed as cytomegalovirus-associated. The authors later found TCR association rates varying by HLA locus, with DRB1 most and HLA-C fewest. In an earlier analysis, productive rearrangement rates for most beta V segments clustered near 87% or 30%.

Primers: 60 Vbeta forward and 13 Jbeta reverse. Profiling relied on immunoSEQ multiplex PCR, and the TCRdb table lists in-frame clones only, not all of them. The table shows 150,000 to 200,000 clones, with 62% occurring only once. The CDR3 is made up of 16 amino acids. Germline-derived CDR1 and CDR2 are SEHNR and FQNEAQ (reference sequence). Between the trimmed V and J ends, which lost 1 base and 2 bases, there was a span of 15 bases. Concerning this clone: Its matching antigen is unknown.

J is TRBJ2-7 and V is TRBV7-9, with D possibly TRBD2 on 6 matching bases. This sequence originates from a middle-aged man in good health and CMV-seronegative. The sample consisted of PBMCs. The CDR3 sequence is CASSLGFSGSTYEQYF. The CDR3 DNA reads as TGTGCCAGCAGCTTAGGGTTCAGCGGGTCTACCTACGAGCAGTACTTC.